These T cell receptor beta chains were read from a single sample in a study of shared clonotypes between healthy human individuals. Here immunoSEQ multiplex PCR was the method, and the copy in TCRdb shows in-frame clones only, minus some. The sample yields millions of clones, more than 85% seen once. Specimen: naive CD4+ T cells from PBMCs. The receptors were sampled from a man aged 18 to 29 in good health. Some clones in this sample may be carry-over from other donors' samples. The CDR3 runs from the conserved cysteine through the conserved F or W. The D gene is left open where the match is weak. Clone size is not always given. Where it is, it says once, few, many or a class for expanded clones.

J gene | D gene | clone size | V gene | CDR3 protein | CDR3 DNA
TRBJ2-2 | NA | once | TRBV7-7 | CAIRETGNTGELFF | TGTGCCATCAGGGAGACAGGGAACACCGGGGAGCTGTTTTTT
TRBJ1-2 | NA | NA | TRBV6-1 | CASRFFTPIGYTF | TGTGCCAGCAGGTTTTTTACCCCTATTGGCTACACCTTC
TRBJ1-5 | NA | NA | TRBV5-1 | CASSLIPGDGLNQPQHF | TGCGCCAGCAGCTTGATCCCAGGGGATGGGTTAAATCAGCCCCAGCATTTT
TRBJ2-1 | NA | NA | TRBV28 | CASSLSDYYNEQFF | TGTGCCAGCAGTTTATCCGACTATTACAATGAGCAGTTCTTC
TRBJ2-5 | TRBD2 | NA | TRBV6-5 | CASSYGAGEDGTQYF | TGTGCCAGCAGTTATGGGGCGGGAGAGGATGGGACCCAGTACTTC
TRBJ2-7 | NA | NA | TRBV19 | CASSIGPGSYEQYF | TGTGCCAGTAGTATAGGGCCGGGCTCCTACGAGCAGTACTTC
TRBJ1-2 | TRBD1 | NA | TRBV28 | CASKRSGTGMGYTF | TGTGCCAGTAAACGCTCCGGGACAGGGATGGGCTACACCTTC
TRBJ1-5 | TRBD1 | NA | TRBV28 | CASQTGGVPQHF | TGTGCCAGCCAAACAGGGGGGGTCCCCCAGCATTTT
TRBJ2-3 | TRBD2 | NA | TRBV25-1 | CASSGGGGRPPDTQYF | TGTGCCAGCAGTGGTGGTGGCGGGAGGCCCCCAGATACGCAGTATTTT
TRBJ2-1 | NA | NA | TRBV9 | CASSVLSSNEQFF | TGTGCCAGCAGCGTCCTCTCGAGCAATGAGCAGTTCTTC
TRBJ2-1 | NA | NA | TRBV5-1 | CASSPGGGRSYNEQFF | TGCGCCAGCAGCCCCGGAGGGGGCAGATCCTACAATGAGCAGTTCTTC
TRBJ2-3 | TRBD2 | NA | TRBV7-2 | CASSKWTSGTSTDTQYF | TGTGCCAGCAGCAAATGGACTAGCGGGACTAGCACAGATACGCAGTATTTT
TRBJ2-5 | TRBD2 | NA | TRBV28 | CASMGGSVTQYF | TGTGCCAGCATGGGGGGGTCGGTGACCCAGTACTTC
TRBJ1-5 | TRBD1 | NA | TRBV4-1 | CASSQAGQGDQPQHF | TGCGCCAGCAGCCAGGCGGGACAGGGGGATCAGCCCCAGCATTTT
TRBJ2-3 | NA | NA | TRBV29-1 | CSVEVRDTQYF | TGCAGCGTTGAAGTGAGAGATACGCAGTATTTT
TRBJ2-2 | NA | NA | TRBV14 | CASSLLIGQSRPGELFF | TGTGCCAGCAGCCTCTTGATAGGGCAATCGCGTCCCGGGGAGCTGTTTTTT
TRBJ2-7 | NA | NA | TRBV6-1 | CASGLVVLDEQYF | TGTGCCAGCGGTCTAGTAGTCTTGGACGAGCAGTACTTC
TRBJ2-3 | TRBD1 | NA | TRBV2 | CASILDRGSTDTQYF | TGTGCCAGCATCCTGGACAGGGGAAGCACAGATACGCAGTATTTT
TRBJ2-7 | NA | NA | TRBV19 | CASSITSGQTYEQYF | TGTGCCAGTAGTATTACTTCAGGACAGACGTACGAGCAGTACTTC
TRBJ2-7 | NA | NA | TRBV19 | CASSRRLAYEQYF | TGTGCCAGTAGTCGGCGGCTTGCCTACGAGCAGTACTTC
TRBJ1-2 | TRBD1 | NA | TRBV18 | CASSPRTGSYGYTF | TGTGCCAGCTCACCCCGGACAGGCTCCTATGGCTACACCTTC
TRBJ2-5 | TRBD2 | NA | TRBV28 | CASSFALAGGIGTQYF | TGTGCCAGCAGTTTCGCTCTAGCGGGAGGGATTGGGACCCAGTACTTC
TRBJ2-5 | TRBD2 | NA | TRBV10-1 | CASSESRGATQETQYF | TGCGCCAGCAGTGAGTCGCGGGGGGCTACCCAAGAGACCCAGTACTTC
TRBJ2-7 | TRBD1 | NA | TRBV30 | CAWEQGGREQYF | TGTGCCTGGGAACAGGGGGGCAGAGAGCAGTACTTC
TRBJ2-3 | NA | NA | TRBV5-4 | CASSPALAGTQYF | TGTGCCAGCAGCCCCGCCCTGGCAGGTACGCAGTATTTT
TRBJ1-2 | TRBD1 | once | TRBV28 | CASSLSWTGTGYGYTF | TGTGCCAGCAGTTTATCCTGGACAGGGACTGGCTATGGCTACACCTTC
TRBJ2-3 | NA | NA | TRBV29-1 | CSAGQQISDTQYF | TGCAGCGCCGGACAGCAAATCTCAGATACGCAGTATTTT
TRBJ1-1 | NA | NA | TRBV5-4 | CANHIRGNTEAFF | TGTGCCAACCATATAAGGGGGAACACTGAAGCTTTCTTT
TRBJ2-3 | TRBD1 | NA | TRBV5-1 | CASRTGTTDTQYF | TGCGCCAGTCGGACAGGGACCACAGATACGCAGTATTTT
TRBJ2-7 | TRBD2 | NA | TRBV5-1 | CASSLGLAGVPYEQYF | TGCGCCAGCAGCTTGGGGCTAGCGGGAGTTCCCTACGAGCAGTACTTC
TRBJ1-1 | NA | NA | TRBV29-1 | CSVASGPEAFF | TGCAGCGTTGCATCAGGGCCTGAAGCTTTCTTT
TRBJ2-7 | NA | once | TRBV4-2 | CASSHHRDGNYEQYF | TGTGCCAGCAGCCACCACCGGGACGGAAACTACGAGCAGTACTTC
TRBJ2-2 | NA | NA | TRBV28 | CASSSPGETGELFF | TGTGCCAGCAGTTCTCCAGGGGAAACCGGGGAGCTGTTTTTT
TRBJ1-5 | NA | NA | TRBV28 | CASSPRERGSNQPQHF | TGTGCCAGCAGCCCACGTGAAAGGGGCAGCAATCAGCCCCAGCATTTT
TRBJ1-4 | TRBD1 | NA | TRBV28 | CASSGQARDEKLFF | TGTGCCAGCAGTGGACAGGCCAGGGATGAAAAACTGTTTTTT
TRBJ1-5 | TRBD1 | NA | TRBV6-1 | CASGQGPGQPQHF | TGTGCCAGCGGACAGGGCCCTGGGCAGCCCCAGCATTTT
TRBJ1-3 | NA | NA | TRBV9 | CASSDGQLRDTIYF | TGTGCCAGCAGCGATGGACAGCTCAGGGACACCATATATTTT
TRBJ2-7 | NA | NA | TRBV18 | CASSPLGGGVSSYEQYF | TGTGCCAGCTCACCCCTCGGGGGCGGGGTATCTTCCTACGAGCAGTACTTC
TRBJ1-3 | NA | once | TRBV2 | CASSVNGNTIYF | TGTGCCAGCAGTGTGAACGGAAACACCATATATTTT
TRBJ2-7 | TRBD1 | NA | TRBV20-1 | CSATGGDEQYF | TGCAGTGCGACAGGGGGCGACGAGCAGTACTTC
TRBJ2-1 | TRBD2 | NA | TRBV2 | CASSEGRLAGVDEQFF | TGTGCCAGCAGTGAAGGCCGACTAGCGGGAGTTGATGAGCAGTTCTTC
TRBJ2-1 | TRBD2 | NA | TRBV28 | CASHSPGGPLAGDNEQFF | TGTGCCAGCCACTCCCCCGGCGGACCCCTAGCGGGAGACAATGAGCAGTTCTTC
TRBJ1-5 | TRBD1 | NA | TRBV28 | CASSLSGTGASQPQHF | TGTGCCAGCAGTTTATCCGGGACAGGAGCCTCTCAGCCCCAGCATTTT
TRBJ1-1 | NA | once | TRBV4-2 | CASSQDSDRGAFF | TGTGCCAGCAGCCAAGATTCGGACCGTGGCGCTTTCTTT
TRBJ2-3 | TRBD2 | NA | TRBV7-2 | CASRLAGGPDTQYF | TGTGCCAGCAGGTTAGCGGGAGGGCCCGATACGCAGTATTTT
TRBJ1-1 | NA | NA | TRBV7-9 | CASSLEQDTEAFF | TGTGCCAGCAGCTTAGAACAGGACACTGAAGCTTTCTTT
TRBJ2-7 | TRBD1 | NA | TRBV28 | CASSFFRGLDEQYF | TGTGCCAGCAGTTTTTTCAGGGGGCTGGACGAGCAGTACTTC
TRBJ1-2 | TRBD1 | NA | TRBV7-2 | CASSLHGQGGGYTF | TGTGCCAGCAGCTTACACGGACAGGGGGGTGGCTACACCTTC
TRBJ2-3 | NA | NA | TRBV7-2 | CASSPLYTQYF | TGTGCCAGCAGCCCACTCTATACGCAGTATTTT
TRBJ1-5 | NA | NA | TRBV27 | CASSLSLRGHQPQHF | TGTGCCAGCAGTTTATCACTCAGGGGACATCAGCCCCAGCATTTT
TRBJ2-6 | NA | NA | TRBV27 | CASRGFGGTAGANVLTF | TGTGCCAGCAGAGGGTTTGGAGGGACAGCTGGGGCCAACGTCCTGACTTTC
TRBJ1-5 | NA | NA | TRBV6-5 | CASSRQEGYQPQHF | TGTGCCAGCAGTAGACAGGAGGGGTATCAGCCCCAGCATTTT
TRBJ1-2 | TRBD1 | NA | TRBV2 | CASSEGGQGAVYGYTF | TGTGCCAGCAGTGAAGGCGGACAGGGAGCTGTCTATGGCTACACCTTC
TRBJ1-4 | NA | NA | TRBV4-2 | CASSQAGSEPSARKLFF | TGTGCCAGCAGCCAAGCAGGTTCGGAGCCCTCAGCTCGAAAACTGTTTTTT
TRBJ2-5 | NA | NA | TRBV27 | CASSLSSGAIQETQYF | TGTGCCAGCAGTTTATCGTCGGGCGCGATCCAAGAGACCCAGTACTTC
TRBJ2-7 | NA | NA | TRBV28 | CASRDSFFYEQYF | TGTGCCAGCAGGGACAGCTTCTTCTACGAGCAGTACTTC
TRBJ1-4 | NA | NA | TRBV6-6 | CASSPVGITNEKLFF | TGTGCCAGCAGTCCGGTCGGGATAACTAATGAAAAACTGTTTTTT
TRBJ2-5 | TRBD2 | NA | TRBV14 | CASSAQLAGVQETQYF | TGTGCCAGCAGCGCACAACTAGCGGGGGTACAAGAGACCCAGTACTTC
TRBJ2-1 | TRBD2 | NA | TRBV7-2 | CASRASGTLYNEQFF | TGTGCCAGCAGGGCTAGCGGGACCTTATACAATGAGCAGTTCTTC